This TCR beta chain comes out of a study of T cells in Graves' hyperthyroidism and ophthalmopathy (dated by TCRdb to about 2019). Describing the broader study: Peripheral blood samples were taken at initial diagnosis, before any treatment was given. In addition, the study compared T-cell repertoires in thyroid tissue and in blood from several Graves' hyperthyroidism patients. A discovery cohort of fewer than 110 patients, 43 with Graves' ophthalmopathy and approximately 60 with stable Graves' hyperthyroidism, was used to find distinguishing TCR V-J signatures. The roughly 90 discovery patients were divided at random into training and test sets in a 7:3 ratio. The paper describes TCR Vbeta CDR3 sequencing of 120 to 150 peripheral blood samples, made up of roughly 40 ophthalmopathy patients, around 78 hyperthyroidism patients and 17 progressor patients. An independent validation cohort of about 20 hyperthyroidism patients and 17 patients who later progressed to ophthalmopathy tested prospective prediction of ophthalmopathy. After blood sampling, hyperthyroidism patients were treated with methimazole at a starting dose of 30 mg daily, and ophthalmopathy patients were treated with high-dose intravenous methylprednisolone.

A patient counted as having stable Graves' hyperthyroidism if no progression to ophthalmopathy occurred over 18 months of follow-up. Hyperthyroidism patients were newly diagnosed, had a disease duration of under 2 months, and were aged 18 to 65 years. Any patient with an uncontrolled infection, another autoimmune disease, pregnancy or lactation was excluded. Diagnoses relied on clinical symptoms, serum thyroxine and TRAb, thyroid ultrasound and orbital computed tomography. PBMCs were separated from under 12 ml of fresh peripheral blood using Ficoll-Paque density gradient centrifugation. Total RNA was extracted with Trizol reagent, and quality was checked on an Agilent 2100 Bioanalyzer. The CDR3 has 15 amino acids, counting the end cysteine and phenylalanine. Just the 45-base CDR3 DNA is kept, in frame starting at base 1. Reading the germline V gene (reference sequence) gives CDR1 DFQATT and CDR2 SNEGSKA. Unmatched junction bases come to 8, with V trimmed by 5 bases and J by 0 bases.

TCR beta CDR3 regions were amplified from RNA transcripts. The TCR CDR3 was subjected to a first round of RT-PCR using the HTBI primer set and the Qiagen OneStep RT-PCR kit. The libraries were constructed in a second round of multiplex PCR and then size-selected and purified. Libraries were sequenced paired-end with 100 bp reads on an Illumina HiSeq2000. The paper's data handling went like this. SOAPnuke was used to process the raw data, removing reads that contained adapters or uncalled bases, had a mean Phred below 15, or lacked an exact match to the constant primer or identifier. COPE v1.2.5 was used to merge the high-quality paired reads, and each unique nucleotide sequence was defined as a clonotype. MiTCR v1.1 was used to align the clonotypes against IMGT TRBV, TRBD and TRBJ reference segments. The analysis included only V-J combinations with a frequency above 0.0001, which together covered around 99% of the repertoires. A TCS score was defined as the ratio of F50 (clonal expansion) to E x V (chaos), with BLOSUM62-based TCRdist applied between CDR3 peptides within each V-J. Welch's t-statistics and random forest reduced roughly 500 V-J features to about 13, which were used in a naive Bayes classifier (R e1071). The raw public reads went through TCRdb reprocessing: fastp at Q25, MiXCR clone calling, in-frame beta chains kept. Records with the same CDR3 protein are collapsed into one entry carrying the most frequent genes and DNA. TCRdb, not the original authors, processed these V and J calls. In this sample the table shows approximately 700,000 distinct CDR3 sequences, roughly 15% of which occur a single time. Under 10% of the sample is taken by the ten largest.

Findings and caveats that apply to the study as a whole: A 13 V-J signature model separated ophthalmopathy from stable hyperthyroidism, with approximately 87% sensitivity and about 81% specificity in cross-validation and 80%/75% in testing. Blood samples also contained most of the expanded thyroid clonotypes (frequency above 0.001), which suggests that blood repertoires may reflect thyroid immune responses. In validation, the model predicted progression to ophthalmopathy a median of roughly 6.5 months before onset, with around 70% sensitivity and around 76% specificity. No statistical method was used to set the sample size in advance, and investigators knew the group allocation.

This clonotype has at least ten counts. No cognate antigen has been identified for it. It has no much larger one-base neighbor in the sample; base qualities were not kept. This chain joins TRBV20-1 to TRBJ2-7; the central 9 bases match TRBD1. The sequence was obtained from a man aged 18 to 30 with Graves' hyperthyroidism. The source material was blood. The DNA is TGCAGTGCTGGGACTACAGGGGGCCCCTCCTACGAGCAGTACTTC. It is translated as CSAGTTGGPSYEQYF.